Sequencing of this TCR beta chain was carried out in a study of T cells in localized non-small cell lung cancer. CDR3 size: 14 residues. Germline-derived CDR1 and CDR2 are GTSNPN and SVGIG (reference sequence). The junction had 9 bases not matched to a gene; V was cut back by 4 bases and J by 4 bases. General study points: Heterogeneity cannot be ruled out, as sequencing used one tumor region only. Adjacent lung held a median 57 of the top 100 tumor clones.

TCRdb's copy holds only in-frame clones and misses some; the assay was immunoSEQ multiplex PCR. The repertoire holds 2,800 or so clones, with just under 30% as singletons. This clone has a handful of counts. Its antigen is not identified. The sample here was lung tumor tissue, taken before any cancer treatment. This rearrangement joins TRBV30 to TRBJ1-2; 7 bases match TRBD1. The source of this sequence is a male donor aged 60 or over with stage II squamous cell lung carcinoma. The CDR3 DNA reads TGTGCCTGGACCCGGGACAGCCGAGTCTATGGCTACACCTTC. Its protein product is CAWTRDSRVYGYTF.